This TCR beta chain was retrieved from a study of shared T cell receptors in the human thymus. Here immunoSEQ multiplex PCR was the method, and the copy in TCRdb shows in-frame clones only, minus some. The table shows 640,000 or so clones, with over 75% occurring only once. The V end was cut by 1 base, the J end by 5 bases, with 14 bases between. The CDR3 runs to 16 residues. Germline assignment: CDR1 LGHNA and CDR2 YSLEER. The data were also submitted as part of a second study, on human thymus T cells.

This sequence originates from a boy in the first two years of life with a congenital heart defect. V gene TRBV4-3 combines with J gene TRBJ1-4, with TRBD1 as a possible D gene (5 bases). The sample was thymocytes. The CDR3 coding sequence is TGCGCCAGCAGCCAAGCGACGGGGGGTCCGAATGAAAAACTGTTTTTT. Translating it yields CASSQATGGPNEKLFF.